The clone carrying this TCR beta chain was detected many times. The target antigen is unknown. The V and J ends lost 3 bases and 7 bases respectively, with 13 bases between them. Germline V gene lookup returns CDR1 GTSNPN and CDR2 SVGIG (reference sequence). The CDR3 extends over 12 amino acids. RNA transcripts served as the template for amplifying TCR beta CDR3 regions. TCR CDR3 underwent first-round RT-PCR with the HTBI primer set. TCRdb called the multiplex PCR reads again in MiXCR, with one record for every CDR3 protein. The table has 600,000 to 850,000 distinct CDR3 sequences, 18% seen once; the top ten hold over 15%. This specimen belongs to a study of T cells in Graves' hyperthyroidism and ophthalmopathy. Study-wide points: The blood repertoire included most of the expanded thyroid clonotypes above 0.001.

Those with hyperthyroidism were 18 to 65 years old, newly diagnosed, and ill for under 2 months. Patients with uncontrolled infections, other autoimmune diseases, pregnancy or lactation were excluded. Sequenced material: blood. The chain employs TRBV30 and TRBJ2-7, with D perhaps matching TRBD1 (6 bases). The sequence derives from a woman between 50 and 59 years old with Graves' hyperthyroidism that later progressed to Graves' ophthalmopathy. This chain's CDR3 is CAWRPGTWEQYF. For the CDR3, the DNA is TGTGCCTGGAGACCCGGGACATGGGAGCAGTACTTC. Looking up the rest from reference TRBV30 and TRBJ2-7 gives the full variable domain: SQTIHQWPATLVQPVGSPLSLECTVEGTSNPNLYWYRQAAGRGLQLLFYSVGIGQISSEVPQNLSASRPQDRQFILSSKKLLLSDSGFYLCAWRPGTWEQYFGPGTRLTVT.